The 10 T cell receptor beta chains given below trace back to one sample, sequenced in a study of glioma-infiltrating T cells. Using RNA template, CDR3s of TCR alpha and beta were amplified with iRepertoire arm-PCR. Each CDR3 protein is one row after TCRdb ran MiXCR on the multiplex PCR reads. The sample carries roughly 120,000 distinct CDR3 sequences, less than 30% recorded once. The specimen was glioma tissue, nonneoplastic brain tissue, or PBMCs (not recorded which). The receptors here all came from a human donor with low-grade glioma or glioblastoma, undergoing nonglioma brain surgery, or in good health (not recorded which).

This clonotype was recorded many times. This rearrangement joins TRBV7-2 to TRBJ2-7; D may be TRBD1 or TRBD2 (5 bases each). CDR1 and CDR2 from the germline V gene are SGHTA and FQGNSA. The ends were cut back, 7 bases at V and 0 bases at J, with 10 bases in the middle. The CDR3 is 13 amino acids. CDR3 sequence: CASNWGFSYEQYF. DNA for the CDR3: TGTGCCAGCAATTGGGGGTTCTCCTACGAGCAGTACTTC.

The rearrangement uses TRBV13 and TRBJ1-5; perhaps TRBD1 as D (6 bases). In germline, CDR1 is PRHDT, CDR2 FYEKMQ (reference sequence). This CDR3 region has 15 residues. With 0 bases removed from V and 9 bases from J, the gap between germline ends came to 15 bases. CDR3 in DNA: TGTGCCAGCAGCTTAGGCCAAGGGGGACGAGGGCCCCAGCATTTT. This sequence encodes CASSLGQGGRGPQHF.

This clonotype was observed many times. The chain carries TRBV20-1 and TRBJ2-7, with unresolved D. Germline V lookup: CDR1 DFQATT, CDR2 SNEGSKA (reference sequence). The ends were cut back, 4 bases at V and 9 bases at J, with 13 bases in the middle. The CDR3 covers 11 residues. The CDR3 is CSANTFSGQYF. The CDR3 nucleotides read TGCAGTGCTAATACCTTCTCCGGGCAGTACTTC.

This clonotype was picked up many times. V usage is TRBV7-8 and J usage is TRBJ2-7, with a possible D match to TRBD2 (6 bases). The CDR3 extends over 16 amino acids. Trimming pared 1 base from V and 5 bases from J, leaving 18 bases between. Germline loops: CDR1 SGHVS, CDR2 FQNEAQ. DNA of the CDR3: TGTGCCAGCAGCTTAGATCCCAAGGCGGGGCGGGACGAGCAGTACTTC. This translates into CASSLDPKAGRDEQYF.

In this sample, this clonotype turned up many times. The V call is TRBV20-1, the J call TRBJ2-7; possibly TRBD1 or TRBD2 for D (5 bases each). Germline CDR1 reads DFQATT; CDR2 reads SNEGSKA (reference sequence). V was pared by 0 bases and J by 4 bases, with 7 bases between. CDR3 length: 12 residues. The CDR3 spells CSARDGGYEQYF. CDR3 coding DNA: TGCAGTGCTAGAGATGGGGGATACGAGCAGTACTTC.

This clonotype showed up many times. V and J are TRBV29-1 and TRBJ1-2; 9 bases map to TRBD1. CDR1 SQVTM and CDR2 ANQGSEA come from the germline V gene. This CDR3 contains 11 residues. CDR3 coding DNA: TGCACCGGGACAGGGACCTATGGCTACACCTTC. The encoded protein is CTGTGTYGYTF.

This clonotype has a count of ten or more. The chain combines TRBV4-3 with TRBJ2-1; 12 bases agree with TRBD2. The CDR3 is 15 residues long. The V and J ends lost 2 bases and 9 bases, in that order; junction bases with no gene match: 5. Germline V lookup: CDR1 LGHNA, CDR2 YSLEER. The DNA of the CDR3 is TGCGCCAGCAGCCAACTAGCGGGGGGGCCGGGTGAGCAGTTCTTC. Translating it yields CASSQLAGGPGEQFF.

This chain links TRBV11-3 with TRBJ2-1; 11 bases are a match to TRBD1. The germline gives CDR1 SGHNT, CDR2 YENEEA. V lost 6 bases and J lost 8; bases outside the gene matches: 6. The length of the CDR3 is 14 residues. Here the CDR3 reads CASRGQGGSYEQFF. The CDR3 DNA is TGTGCCAGCAGGGGACAGGGGGGTTCCTATGAGCAGTTCTTC.

Points on this clonotype: One end of the junction fails to match germline, which may point to a read error. CDR3 protein: CSVRAGLNQSQHF. The CDR3, as DNA: TGCAGCGTTAGGGCAGGGCTTAATCAGTCCCAGCATTTT. J is TRBJ1-5 and V is TRBV29-1; the D gene is possibly TRBD1 (5 bases). This CDR3 has 13 amino acids. The germline V gene has CDR1 SQVTM and CDR2 ANQGSEA.

Concerning this clonotype: This CDR3 fails to terminate in the conserved phenylalanine or tryptophan, so it likely reflects a read error. The chain has TRBV5-1 and TRBJ1-1; 9 bases are shared with TRBD1. Germline loops: CDR1 SGHRS, CDR2 YFSETQ. With V trimmed by 0 bases and J by 2 bases, 2 bases remained unmatched. This CDR3 has 15 amino acids. The CDR3 bases are TGCGCCAGCAGCTTGGGACAGGGGGTAAACACTGAAGCTTTCCTT. It is translated as CASSLGQGVNTEAFL.